A selection of T cell receptor beta chains follows, all from one sample in a study of blood T cell repertoires in COVID-19. Method: immunoSEQ multiplex PCR; TCRdb's copy keeps in-frame clones and lacks some. Of approximately 210,000 clones in the sample, roughly 84% are singletons; the top ten hold 1.9%. The specimen sequenced was peripheral blood. Receptor source: a man aged 35 to 55 with active or convalescent COVID-19. Each CDR3 is given with its conserved first and last residue. A D gene is named only where the DNA matches it firmly. Size is stated for part of the rows, as once, few or many counts, or as a class when the clone is expanded.

D: TRBD2; J: TRBJ2-1; V: TRBV19; size: few; CDR3: CASSTMTMGLAGNEQFF; DNA: TGTGCCAGTAGTACAATGACCATGGGACTAGCGGGGAATGAGCAGTTCTTC
D: TRBD2; J: TRBJ2-7; V: TRBV29-1; size: NA; CDR3: CSVVLAGYEQYF; DNA: TGCAGCGTTGTCCTAGCGGGGTACGAGCAGTACTTC
D: NA; J: TRBJ1-1; V: TRBV27; size: NA; CDR3: CASSPRGWGNTEAFF; DNA: TGTGCCAGCAGTCCACGGGGGTGGGGGAACACTGAAGCTTTCTTT
D: NA; J: TRBJ1-1; V: TRBV14; size: NA; CDR3: CASSNLDSANTEAFF; DNA: TGTGCCAGCAGCAATCTGGACAGCGCTAACACTGAAGCTTTCTTT
D: TRBD1; J: TRBJ1-3; V: TRBV27; size: NA; CDR3: CASRDPPGQVYF; DNA: TGTGCCAGCAGGGATCCACCCGGACAGGTATATTTT
D: TRBD1; J: TRBJ2-1; V: TRBV19; size: NA; CDR3: CASSIDRETYNEQFF; DNA: TGTGCCAGTAGTATCGACAGGGAAACCTACAATGAGCAGTTCTTC
D: TRBD1; J: TRBJ1-4; V: TRBV3-1/TRBV3-2; size: NA; CDR3: CASSLSTGLLFF; DNA: TGTGCCAGCAGCCTTTCGACAGGGCTACTGTTTTTT
D: TRBD1; J: TRBJ1-2; V: TRBV27; size: NA; CDR3: CASSPGQGNVYGYTF; DNA: TGTGCCAGCAGTCCCGGACAGGGAAACGTCTATGGCTACACCTTC
D: NA; J: TRBJ2-1; V: TRBV5-1; size: NA; CDR3: CASSLGQYEQFF; DNA: TGCGCCAGCAGCTTGGGGCAGTATGAGCAGTTCTTC
D: NA; J: TRBJ2-1; V: TRBV9; size: NA; CDR3: CASSVVTYNEQFF; DNA: TGTGCCAGCAGCGTAGTAACCTACAATGAGCAGTTCTTC
D: TRBD1; J: TRBJ1-1; V: TRBV19; size: NA; CDR3: CASSAQDRVNTEAFF; DNA: TGTGCCAGTAGTGCCCAGGACAGGGTAAACACTGAAGCTTTCTTT
D: NA; J: TRBJ1-5; V: TRBV24-1; size: few; CDR3: CATSDRTDSNQPQHF; DNA: TGTGCCACCAGTGACCGGACAGATAGCAATCAGCCCCAGCATTTT
D: NA; J: TRBJ2-3; V: TRBV7-9; size: once; CDR3: CASSLSGAVIPDTQYF; DNA: TGTGCCAGCAGCTTAAGTGGGGCCGTTATCCCAGATACGCAGTATTTT